A selection of T cell receptor beta chains follows, all from one sample in a study of CD8+CD57+ T cells in acquired aplastic anemia. TCRdb recomputed calls from the reads with MiXCR, one row per CDR3 protein. The sample includes about 180,000 distinct CDR3 sequences, 40% to 50% of them seen just once. Sequences were obtained from sorted CD4+, CD8+, or CD8+CD57+ T cells (not recorded which) from PBMCs. The receptors were gathered from a human donor in good health. Both conserved end residues are part of each CDR3. A D gene is named only where the DNA matches it firmly. The size of a clone is reported for some rows only, either as once, few or many, or as a class for expanded clones.

>NA|TRBD1|TRBV29-1|13|TRBJ2-7
TGCAGCGATGCCGGGACAGGTGTTTTCAAGCAGTACTTC
CSDAGTGVFKQYF
>many|NA|TRBV3-1|13|TRBJ1-2
TGTGCCAGCAGCCAGGCGAAGTCCTATGGCTACACCTTC
CASSQAKSYGYTF
>NA|NA|TRBV7-8|13|TRBJ1-6
TGTGCCAGCAGCTTAAGGTGGGATTCACCCCTCCACTTT
CASSLRWDSPLHF
>NA|NA|TRBV5-6|16|TRBJ2-2
TGTGCCAGCAGCTTGGGGTCGGGTTTGAACACCGGGGAGCTGTTTTTT
CASSLGSGLNTGELFF
>NA|NA|TRBV7-8|13|TRBJ2-7
TGTGCCAGCAGCGGGGGAAGGGCCTACGAGCAGTACTTC
CASSGGRAYEQYF
>medium-sized|NA|TRBV2|16|TRBJ2-6
TGTGCCAGCAGTGAACGGCACAGCTCCGGGGCCAACGTCCTGACTTTC
CASSERHSSGANVLTF
>NA|NA|TRBV20-1|13|TRBJ1-1
TGCAGTGCCCTCGACGGTATGAACACTGAAGCTTTCTTT
CSALDGMNTEAFF
>once|TRBD1|TRBV6-4|15|TRBJ2-3
TGTGCCAGCAGTGACTCGACAGGGAGCACAGATACGCAGTATTTT
CASSDSTGSTDTQYF
>many|NA|TRBV20-1|13|TRBJ1-1
TGCAGTGCTAGAGATAGAGGGAGTACTGAAGCTTTCTTT
CSARDRGSTEAFF
>NA|NA|TRBV5-6|15|TRBJ2-5
TGTGCCAGCAGCTTGGCCGGCAGGGAACTAGAGACCCAGTACTTC
CASSLAGRELETQYF
>many|NA|TRBV2|15|TRBJ2-3
TGTGCCAGCAGTGTACGAGGGTATAGCACAGATACGCAGTATTTT
CASSVRGYSTDTQYF
>few|TRBD1|TRBV3-1|16|TRBJ2-7
TGTGCCAGCAGCCAAGATCAGGGGACAGCTGGGCTAAAGCAGTACTTC
CASSQDQGTAGLKQYF
>NA|TRBD2|TRBV15|15|TRBJ2-1
TGTGCCAGCAGCCGGACTAGCGGGAGGGTTAATGAGCAGTTCTTC
CASSRTSGRVNEQFF
>once|NA|TRBV7-9|8|TRBJ1-1
TGTGCCAGCAGCTTTCCTTTCTTT
CASSFPFF
>NA|NA|TRBV6-5|14|TRBJ1-2
TGTGCCAGCAGTTACTCGGGGTTAGACTATGGCTACACCTTC
CASSYSGLDYGYTF
>many|NA|TRBV7-8|12|TRBJ2-7
TGTGCCAGCAGCTCCCAGGGGCACGAGCAGTACTTC
CASSSQGHEQYF
>NA|TRBD2|TRBV24-1|16|TRBJ2-5
TGTGCCACCAGTGATTTTGTACTAGCGGGCGGAGCGACCCAGTACTTC
CATSDFVLAGGATQYF
>NA|TRBD2|TRBV27|13|TRBJ2-5
TGTGCCAGCAGACCTAGCGGACAAGAGACCCAGTACTTC
CASRPSGQETQYF
>NA|NA|TRBV29-1|11|TRBJ1-2
TGCAGCGCCTCGACAAGGGTTGGCTACACCTTC
CSASTRVGYTF
>once|NA|TRBV9|14|TRBJ1-6
TGTGCCAGCAGCGGGACAGTCGATAATTCACCCCTCCACTTT
CASSGTVDNSPLHF
>once|NA|TRBV12-5|12|TRBJ2-7
TGTGCTAGTGGCAAGGACATCTACGAGCAGTACTTC
CASGKDIYEQYF
>NA|NA|TRBV2|13|TRBJ1-1
TGTGCCAGCGGGGGACAACTGAACACTGAAGCTTTCTTT
CASGGQLNTEAFF
>many|NA|TRBV2|15|TRBJ1-1
TGTGCCAGCAGTGACCCGGGGGGGCCCGACACTGAAGCTTTCTTT
CASSDPGGPDTEAFF
>NA|NA|TRBV20-1|13|TRBJ2-3
TGCAGTGCTAGAGAAGGGGGCACAGATACGCAGTATTTT
CSAREGGTDTQYF
>many|NA|TRBV7-2|14|TRBJ2-5
TGTGCCAGCAGCTCGACCCGTTTGCGAGAGACCCAGTACTTC
CASSSTRLRETQYF
>NA|TRBD1|TRBV20-1|17|TRBJ2-5
TGCAGTGCTAGAGAACTAAACCCGGGACAGGGGATTGAGACCCAGTACTTC
CSARELNPGQGIETQYF
>few|TRBD1|TRBV7-9|13|TRBJ1-2
TGTGCCAGCAGCTTAGGGACAGGGTATGGCTACACCTTC
CASSLGTGYGYTF
>once|NA|TRBV2|11|TRBJ2-5
TGTGCCAGCGAGCCCCAAGAGACCCAGTACTTC
CASEPQETQYF
>NA|NA|TRBV7-9|15|TRBJ2-2
TGTGCCAGCAGCCTCATAGGACTTGGATCCGGGGAGCTGTTTTTT
CASSLIGLGSGELFF
>NA|NA|TRBV6-5|13|TRBJ2-1
TGTGCCAGCAGTTCAGGGTTCTACAATGAGCAGTTCTTC
CASSSGFYNEQFF
>NA|NA|TRBV7-8|13|TRBJ1-1
TGTGCCAGCAGCCGAGTTGGGAACACTGAAGCTTTCTTT
CASSRVGNTEAFF
>NA|NA|TRBV24-1|12|TRBJ2-3
TGTGCCACGGGGGGACCTACAGATACGCAGTATTTT
CATGGPTDTQYF
>many|NA|TRBV12-3/TRBV12-4|13|TRBJ2-7
TGTGCCAGCAGCGACTCAAGGGGCCACGAGCAGTACTTC
CASSDSRGHEQYF
>NA|NA|TRBV5-1|13|TRBJ2-7
TGCGCCAGCAGCTTGCCGGGACAACTCGAGCAGTACTTC
CASSLPGQLEQYF
>many|NA|TRBV7-7|13|TRBJ2-5
TGTGCTAGCAGCTTAAGTATTAAGGAGACCCAGTACTTC
CASSLSIKETQYF
>NA|NA|TRBV24-1|15|TRBJ2-7
TGTGCCTCCACCGGAGGGGGGAGGGAAGCCTACGAGCAGTACTTC
CASTGGGREAYEQYF
>NA|TRBD1|TRBV20-1|13|TRBJ2-7
TGCAGTGCTATCGGACAGGTTGGTTACGAGCAGTACTTC
CSAIGQVGYEQYF
>few|NA|TRBV19|14|TRBJ1-1
TGTGCCAGTAGTATAGACAGGGAGTCCACTGAAGCTTTCTTT
CASSIDRESTEAFF
>NA|TRBD2|TRBV24-1|14|TRBJ2-3
TGTGCCACCACCCCGGGAGGGGATGCAGATACGCAGTATTTT
CATTPGGDADTQYF
>few|NA|TRBV2|15|TRBJ1-5
TGTGCCAGCAGTGAATGGTCAATCACCAATCAGCCCCAGCATTTT
CASSEWSITNQPQHF
>many|NA|TRBV29-1|14|TRBJ2-5
TGCAGCGGGGTTATAACCTTCAGAGAGGAGACCCAGTACTTC
CSGVITFREETQYF
>NA|NA|TRBV10-2|13|TRBJ2-1
TGCGCCACGATCCGGGACTCCTACAATGAGCAGTTCTTC
CATIRDSYNEQFF
>many|TRBD2|TRBV25-1|16|TRBJ2-2
TGTGCCAGCAGTTCCTATAGCGGGACGAACACCGGGGAGCTGTTTTTT
CASSSYSGTNTGELFF
>NA|TRBD1|TRBV5-1|14|TRBJ2-3
TGCGCCAGCAGCCAGACAGGGGAGGCCGATACGCAGTATTTT
CASSQTGEADTQYF
>NA|TRBD2|TRBV4-2|15|TRBJ2-3
TGTGCCAGCAGCCCTGGGACTAGCAAGGCAGATACGCAGTATTTT
CASSPGTSKADTQYF
>many|NA|TRBV20-1|14|TRBJ2-3
TGCAGTGCTAGGGGGCGGGCTAGCACAGATACGCAGTATTTT
CSARGRASTDTQYF
>many|NA|TRBV7-2|13|TRBJ2-7
TGTGCCAGCAGGGGCCCGGCGGGCTACGAGCAGTACTTC
CASRGPAGYEQYF
>many|TRBD1|TRBV11-3|15|TRBJ2-7
TGTGCCAGCAGCTTAGTCGGGACAGTGTCCTACGAGCAGTACTTC
CASSLVGTVSYEQYF
>many|TRBD2|TRBV5-5|15|TRBJ2-7
TGTGCCAGCAGCTCGGGACTAGCGGGAACGTACGAGCAGTACTTC
CASSSGLAGTYEQYF
>NA|TRBD1|TRBV13|14|TRBJ2-7
TGTGCCAGCAGCTCGGGACAGGGGAGCAACGAGCAGTACTTC
CASSSGQGSNEQYF
>NA|TRBD1|TRBV7-9|14|TRBJ1-2
TGTGCCAGCAGCTTAAGCATAGGGGGCCGTGGCTACACCTTC
CASSLSIGGRGYTF
>NA|NA|TRBV6-5|16|TRBJ1-5
TGTGCCAGCAGTTATAGTGGATTACAGTACAATCAGCCCCAGCATTTT
CASSYSGLQYNQPQHF
>many|TRBD2|TRBV10-2|14|TRBJ2-5
TGCGCCAGCAGTGAGAGGACTAGTGGAGAGACCCAGTACTTC
CASSERTSGETQYF
>NA|NA|TRBV11-1|17|TRBJ1-2
TGTGCCAGCAGCTTCTCACCGCCTGGACAGCACCTCTATGGCTACACCTTC
CASSFSPPGQHLYGYTF
>NA|NA|TRBV12-3/TRBV12-4|13|TRBJ1-1
TGTGCCAGCATAAAACAGGATGACACTGAAGCTTTCTTT
CASIKQDDTEAFF
>NA|TRBD2|TRBV2|15|TRBJ2-1
TGTGCCAGCAGTGAAGTAGCGGGAACGTACAATGAGCAGTTCTTC
CASSEVAGTYNEQFF
>many|TRBD1|TRBV5-1|15|TRBJ1-2
TGCGCCAGCAGCTTGCCGGGACAGGCTCCCTATGGCTACACCTTC
CASSLPGQAPYGYTF
>NA|TRBD2|TRBV11-1|17|TRBJ2-7
TGTGCCAGCAGCTTAGGGCTAGCGGGGGATTCCTCCTACGAGCAGTACTTC
CASSLGLAGDSSYEQYF
>NA|NA|TRBV12-1|15|TRBJ2-7
TGTGCCAGCAGCTTGGGGCGGTTGCGGCCCTACGAGCAGTACTTC
CASSLGRLRPYEQYF